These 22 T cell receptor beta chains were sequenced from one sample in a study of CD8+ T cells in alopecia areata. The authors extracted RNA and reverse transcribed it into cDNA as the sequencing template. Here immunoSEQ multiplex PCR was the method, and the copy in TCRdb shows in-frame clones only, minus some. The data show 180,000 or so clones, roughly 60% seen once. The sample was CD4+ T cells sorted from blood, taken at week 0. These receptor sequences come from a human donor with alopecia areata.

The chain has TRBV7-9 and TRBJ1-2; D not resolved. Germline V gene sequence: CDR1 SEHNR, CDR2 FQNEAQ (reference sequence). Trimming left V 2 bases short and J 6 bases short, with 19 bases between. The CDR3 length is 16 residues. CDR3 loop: CASSLFARWVPNGYTF. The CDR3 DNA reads TGTGCCAGCAGCTTATTCGCTCGTTGGGTCCCCAATGGCTACACCTTC.

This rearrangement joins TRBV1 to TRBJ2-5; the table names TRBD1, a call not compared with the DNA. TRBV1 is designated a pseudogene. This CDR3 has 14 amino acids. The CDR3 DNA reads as TGCACCAGCAGCCCCCAGAATGTACAAGAGACCCAGTACTTC. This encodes CTSSPQNVQETQYF.

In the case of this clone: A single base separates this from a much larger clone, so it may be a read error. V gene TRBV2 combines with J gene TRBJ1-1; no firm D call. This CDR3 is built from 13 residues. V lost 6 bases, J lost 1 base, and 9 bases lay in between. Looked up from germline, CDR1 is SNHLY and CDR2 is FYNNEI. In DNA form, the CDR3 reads TGTGCCAGCAGCGGGGATACGAACACTGAAGCTTTCTTT. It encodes CASSGDTNTEAFF.

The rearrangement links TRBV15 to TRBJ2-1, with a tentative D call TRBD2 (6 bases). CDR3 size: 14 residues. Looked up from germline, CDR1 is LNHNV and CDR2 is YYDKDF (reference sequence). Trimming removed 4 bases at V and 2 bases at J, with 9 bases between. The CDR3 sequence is CATSKAGTYNEQFF. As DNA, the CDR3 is TGTGCCACCAGCAAGGCGGGGACCTACAATGAGCAGTTCTTC.

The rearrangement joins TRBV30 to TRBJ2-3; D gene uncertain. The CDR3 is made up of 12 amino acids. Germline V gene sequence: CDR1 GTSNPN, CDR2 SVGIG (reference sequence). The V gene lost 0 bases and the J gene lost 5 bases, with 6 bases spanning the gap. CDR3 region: CAWSVRIDTQYF. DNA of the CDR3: TGTGCCTGGAGTGTGAGGATAGATACGCAGTATTTT.

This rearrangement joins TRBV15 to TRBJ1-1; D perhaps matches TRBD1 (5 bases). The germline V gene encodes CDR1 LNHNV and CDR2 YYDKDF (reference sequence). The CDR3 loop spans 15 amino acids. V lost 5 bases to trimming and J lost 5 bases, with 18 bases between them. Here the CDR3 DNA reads TGTGCCACCAGCGCCATAGCTGGGGGGTTAACTGAAGCTTTCTTT. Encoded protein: CATSAIAGGLTEAFF.

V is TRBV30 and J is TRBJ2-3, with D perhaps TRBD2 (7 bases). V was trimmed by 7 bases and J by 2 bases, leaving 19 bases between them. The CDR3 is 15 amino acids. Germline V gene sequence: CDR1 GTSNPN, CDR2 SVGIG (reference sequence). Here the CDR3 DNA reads TGTGCCTCCTCTACATGGGGGGGGCTCACAGATACGCAGTATTTT. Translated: CASSTWGGLTDTQYF.

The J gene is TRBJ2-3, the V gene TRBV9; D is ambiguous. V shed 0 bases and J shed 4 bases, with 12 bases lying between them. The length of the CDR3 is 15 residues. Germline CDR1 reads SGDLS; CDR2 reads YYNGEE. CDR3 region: CASSVGSLGADTQYF. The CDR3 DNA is TGTGCCAGCAGCGTAGGAAGCTTAGGAGCAGATACGCAGTATTTT.

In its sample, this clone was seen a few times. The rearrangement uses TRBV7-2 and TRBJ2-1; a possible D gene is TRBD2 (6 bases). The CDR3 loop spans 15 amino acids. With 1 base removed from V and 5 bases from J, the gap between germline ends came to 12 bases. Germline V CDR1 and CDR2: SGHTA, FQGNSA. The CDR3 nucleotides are TGTGCCAGCAGCTTAGTGTTGGGACTTAACAATGAGCAGTTCTTC. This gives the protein CASSLVLGLNNEQFF.

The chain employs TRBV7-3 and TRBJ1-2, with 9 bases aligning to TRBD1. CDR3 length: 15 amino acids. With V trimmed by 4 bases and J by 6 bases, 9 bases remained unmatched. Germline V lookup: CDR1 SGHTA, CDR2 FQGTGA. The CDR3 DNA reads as TGTGCCAGCAGCTCAAACCCGGGACAGGGTGATGGCTACACCTTC. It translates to CASSSNPGQGDGYTF.

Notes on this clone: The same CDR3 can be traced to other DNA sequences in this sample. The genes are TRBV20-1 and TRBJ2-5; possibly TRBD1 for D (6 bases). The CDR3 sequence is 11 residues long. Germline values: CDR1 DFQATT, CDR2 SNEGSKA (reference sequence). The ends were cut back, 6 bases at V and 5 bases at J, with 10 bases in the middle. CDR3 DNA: TGCAGTGCCCCCGACAGGGAGACCCAGTACTTC. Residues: CSAPDRETQYF.

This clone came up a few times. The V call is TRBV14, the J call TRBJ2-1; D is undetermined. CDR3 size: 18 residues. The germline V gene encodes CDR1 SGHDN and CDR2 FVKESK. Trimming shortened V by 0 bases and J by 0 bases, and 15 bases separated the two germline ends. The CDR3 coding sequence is TGTGCCAGCAGCCAAGATCGATTGGTAGGGAACTCCTACAATGAGCAGTTCTTC. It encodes CASSQDRLVGNSYNEQFF.

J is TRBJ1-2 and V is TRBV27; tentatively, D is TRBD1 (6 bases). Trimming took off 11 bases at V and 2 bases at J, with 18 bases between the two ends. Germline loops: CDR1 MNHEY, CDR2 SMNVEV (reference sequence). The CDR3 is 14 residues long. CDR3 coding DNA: TGTGCCTGTCGATCTTTAGGGGGGAACTATGGCTACACCTTC. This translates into CACRSLGGNYGYTF.

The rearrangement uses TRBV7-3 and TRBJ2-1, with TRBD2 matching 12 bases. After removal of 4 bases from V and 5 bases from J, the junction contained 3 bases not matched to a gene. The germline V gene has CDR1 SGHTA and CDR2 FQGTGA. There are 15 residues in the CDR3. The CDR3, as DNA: TGTGCCAGCAGCTCATCTAGCGGGGGGGACAATGAGCAGTTCTTC. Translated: CASSSSSGGDNEQFF.

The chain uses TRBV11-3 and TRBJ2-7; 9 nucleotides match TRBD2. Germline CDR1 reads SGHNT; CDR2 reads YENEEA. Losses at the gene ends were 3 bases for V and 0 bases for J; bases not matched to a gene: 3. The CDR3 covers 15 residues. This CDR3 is CASSFSGGLSYEQYF. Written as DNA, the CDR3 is TGTGCCAGCAGCTTTAGCGGGGGCCTCTCCTACGAGCAGTACTTC.

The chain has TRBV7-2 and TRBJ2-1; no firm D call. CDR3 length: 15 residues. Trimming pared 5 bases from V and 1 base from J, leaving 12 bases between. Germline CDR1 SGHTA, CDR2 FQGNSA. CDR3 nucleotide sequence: TGTGCCAGCAGCCCCCTGGGCGAGTCCTACAATGAGCAGTTCTTC. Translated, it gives CASSPLGESYNEQFF.

The CDR3 is CAWSANSGYTF. The CDR3 DNA reads TGTGCCTGGAGTGCGAACAGTGGCTACACCTTC. The V gene is TRBV30, the J gene TRBJ1-2; D call uncertain. Germline-derived CDR1 and CDR2 are GTSNPN and SVGIG (reference sequence). With 1 base removed from V and 7 bases from J, the gap between germline ends came to 7 bases. The CDR3 is made up of 11 amino acids.

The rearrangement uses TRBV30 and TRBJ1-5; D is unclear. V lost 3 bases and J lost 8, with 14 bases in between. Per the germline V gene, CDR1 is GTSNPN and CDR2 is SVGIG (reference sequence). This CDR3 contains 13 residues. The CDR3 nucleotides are TGTGCCTGGAGCCGCAGTGGGATTGAGCCCCAGCATTTT. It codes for CAWSRSGIEPQHF. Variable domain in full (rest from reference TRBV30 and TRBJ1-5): SQTIHQWPATLVQPVGSPLSLECTVEGTSNPNLYWYRQAAGRGLQLLFYSVGIGQISSEVPQNLSASRPQDRQFILSSKKLLLSDSGFYLCAWSRSGIEPQHFGDGTRLSIL.

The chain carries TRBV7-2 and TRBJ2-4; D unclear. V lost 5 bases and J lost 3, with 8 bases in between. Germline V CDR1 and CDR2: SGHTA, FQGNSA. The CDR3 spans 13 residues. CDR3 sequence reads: CASSLSGKNIQYF. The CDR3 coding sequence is TGTGCCAGCAGCCTCTCCGGCAAAAACATTCAGTACTTC.

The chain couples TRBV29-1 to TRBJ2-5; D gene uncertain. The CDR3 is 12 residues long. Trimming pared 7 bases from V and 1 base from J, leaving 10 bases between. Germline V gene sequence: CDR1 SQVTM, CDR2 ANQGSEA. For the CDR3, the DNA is TGCAGCGCAAGTTGGGGCCAAGAGACCCAGTACTTC. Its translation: CSASWGQETQYF.

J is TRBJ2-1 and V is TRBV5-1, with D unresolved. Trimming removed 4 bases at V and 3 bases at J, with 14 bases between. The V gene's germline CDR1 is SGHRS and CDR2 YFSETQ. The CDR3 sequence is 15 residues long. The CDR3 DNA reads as TGCGCCAGCAGCCCGAGGAGACACGTCTACAATGAGCAGTTCTTC. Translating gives CASSPRRHVYNEQFF.

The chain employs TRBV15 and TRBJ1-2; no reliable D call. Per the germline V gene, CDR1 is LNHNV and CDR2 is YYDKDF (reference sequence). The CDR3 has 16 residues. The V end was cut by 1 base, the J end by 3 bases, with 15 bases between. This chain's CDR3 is CATSRGEGERYYGYTF. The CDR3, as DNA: TGTGCCACCAGCAGAGGAGAGGGCGAGAGGTACTATGGCTACACCTTC.